This T cell receptor beta chain was identified in a study of T cells in Graves' hyperthyroidism and ophthalmopathy. Study results and caveats: Most clonotypes expanded in the thyroid (above 0.001) were also present in blood.

RNA transcripts provided the source from which TCR beta CDR3 regions were amplified. Researchers ran a first-round RT-PCR on the TCR CDR3 using the HTBI primer set. One entry per CDR3 protein, called by TCRdb with MiXCR from the multiplex PCR reads. The sample yields hundreds of thousands of distinct CDR3 sequences, over 15% seen once. The CDR3 sequence is 11 residues long. Trimming removed 6 bases from V and 2 bases from J, with 5 bases in between. Looked up from germline, CDR1 is MDHEN and CDR2 is SYDVKM. This clonotype occurred many times. The antigen remains undetermined. The rearrangement joins TRBV28 to TRBJ2-7; no definite D call. Sample: blood. The receptor comes from a woman under 30 with Graves' hyperthyroidism. CDR3 DNA sequence: TGTGCCAGCAGCCGACCCTACGAGCAGTACTTC. This translates into CASSRPYEQYF.